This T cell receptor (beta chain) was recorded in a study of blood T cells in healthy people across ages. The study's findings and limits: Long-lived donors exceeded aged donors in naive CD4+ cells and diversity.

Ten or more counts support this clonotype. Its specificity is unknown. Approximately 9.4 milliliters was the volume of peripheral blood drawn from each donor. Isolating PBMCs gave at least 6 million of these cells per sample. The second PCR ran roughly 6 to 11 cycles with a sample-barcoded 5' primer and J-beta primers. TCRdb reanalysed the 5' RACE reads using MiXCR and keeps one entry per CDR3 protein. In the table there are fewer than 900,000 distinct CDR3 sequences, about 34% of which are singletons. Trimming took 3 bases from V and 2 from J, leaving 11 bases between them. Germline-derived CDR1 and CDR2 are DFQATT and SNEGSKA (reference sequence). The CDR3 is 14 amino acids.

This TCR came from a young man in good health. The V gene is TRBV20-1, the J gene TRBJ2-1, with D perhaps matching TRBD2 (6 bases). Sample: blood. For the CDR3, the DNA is TGCAGTGCTAGTGGCGGGGAGGCCTACAATGAGCAGTTCTTC. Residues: CSASGGEAYNEQFF.